A single sample is the source of the 3 T cell receptor beta chains below, sequenced in a study of CD8 T cells in Susac syndrome. The RNA, roughly 0.45 to 1 ug, was put through reverse transcription using random hexamers. TCRdb reprocessed the immunoSEQ multiplex PCR reads with MiXCR, giving one entry per CDR3 protein. Of 160,000 or so distinct CDR3 sequences listed, about 91% were seen once; the top ten hold 0.065% to 0.085%. The sample consisted of CD4+ T cells from PBMCs. The receptors originated from a human donor in good health.

CDR3 nucleotide sequence: TGTGCCAGCAGTTACTCCGGCCAGATCATGAGCTCCTATAATTCACCCCTCCACTTT. This translates into CASSYSGQIMSSYNSPLHF. This rearrangement joins TRBV6-5 to TRBJ1-6; D gene ambiguous. V was trimmed by 0 bases and J by 0 bases, leaving 15 bases between them. CDR3 length: 19 residues. CDR1 and CDR2 from the germline V gene are MNHEY and SVGAGI.

This chain joins TRBV28 and TRBJ2-4, with D perhaps matching TRBD1 (5 bases). Germline CDR1 reads MDHEN; CDR2 reads SYDVKM. This CDR3 has 12 amino acids. V was pared by 7 bases and J by 8 bases, with 12 bases between. This CDR3 is CASKGVLDIQYF. DNA of the CDR3: TGTGCCAGCAAAGGGGTGCTAGACATTCAGTACTTC.

This chain links TRBV2 with TRBJ1-3; D unresolved. The CDR3 spans 17 residues. Trimming took 5 bases from V and 1 from J, leaving 18 bases between them. The V gene's germline CDR1 is SNHLY and CDR2 FYNNEI. Here the CDR3 DNA reads TGTGCCAGCAGTCGGTCTCGATCGAAGAGATCTGGAAACACCATATATTTT. Protein sequence: CASSRSRSKRSGNTIYF. Full variable domain (missing parts from reference TRBV2 and TRBJ1-3): EPEVTQTPSHQVTQMGQEVILRCVPISNHLYFYWYRQILGQKVEFLVSFYNNEISEKSEIFDDQFSVERPDGSNFTLKIRSTKLEDSAMYFCASSRSRSKRSGNTIYFGEGSWLTVV.